The 20 T cell receptor beta chains given below trace back to one sample, sequenced in a study of shared clonotypes between healthy human individuals. Repertoires were generated with immunoSEQ multiplex PCR, while TCRdb's copy carries only in-frame clones and drops some. The sample shows about 1 million clones, 65% to 80% of them seen only once. The material sequenced was memory CD4+ T cells sorted from blood. Subset of the sample: CD45RA-negative fraction. These receptors all stem from a man aged 18 to 30 in good health.

The V gene is TRBV5-1, the J gene TRBJ2-7; D is undetermined. Germline lookup yields CDR1 SGHRS and CDR2 YFSETQ. The V end was cut by 1 base, the J end by 3 bases, with 8 bases between. This CDR3 contains 13 residues. The CDR3 nucleotides read TGCGCCAGCAGCTTGCAGCTCCACTACGAGCAGTACTTC. Translated, it gives CASSLQLHYEQYF.

The V and J genes are TRBV18 and TRBJ1-1, with D perhaps TRBD1 (5 bases). Trimming removed 3 bases at V and 6 bases at J, with 20 bases between. This CDR3 comprises 16 residues. Germline CDR1 is KGHSH and CDR2 is LQKENI. The CDR3 nucleotides read TGTGCCAGCTCACCCGTTAGAAGACAGTCGCGGGCTGAAGCTTTCTTT. Residues: CASSPVRRQSRAEAFF.

The count of this clone is one. V gene TRBV9 combines with J gene TRBJ2-5; perhaps TRBD2 as D (5 bases). The length of the CDR3 is 14 residues. Germline CDR1 is SGDLS and CDR2 is YYNGEE. V was pared by 4 bases and J by 4 bases, with 14 bases between. The CDR3 nucleotides are TGTGCCAGCAGCTTCGGACTGGGCGTAGAGACCCAGTACTTC. Protein product: CASSFGLGVETQYF.

A few counts support this clone. The chain carries TRBV20-1 and TRBJ1-4; 7 positions agree with TRBD1. This CDR3 spans 11 amino acids. CDR1 and CDR2 from the germline V gene are DFQATT and SNEGSKA (reference sequence). With V trimmed by 6 bases and J by 8 bases, 3 bases remained unmatched. The CDR3 coding sequence is TGCAGTGCCTTCAGGGGGGAAAAACTGTTTTTT. Amino acid sequence: CSAFRGEKLFF.

This clone came up once. The chain couples TRBV28 to TRBJ2-7; no definite D call. Trimming cost V 3 bases and J 12 bases, with 21 bases left between them. This CDR3 has 14 residues. The germline gives CDR1 MDHEN, CDR2 SYDVKM. In DNA, the CDR3 is TGTGCCAGCAGTTTGGTTTCGTTTCCAACCCCTCGGTACTTC. This codes for CASSLVSFPTPRYF.

V and J are TRBV6-1 and TRBJ2-7; 8 nucleotides match TRBD2. The CDR3 is made up of 15 amino acids. V shed 1 base, J shed 0 bases, and the junction held 2 bases outside the gene matches. Germline V gene sequence: CDR1 MNHNS, CDR2 SASEGT. The CDR3 coding sequence is TGTGCCAGCAGTGAAGGCGGGGGGTACTCCTACGAGCAGTACTTC. This sequence encodes CASSEGGGYSYEQYF.

The CDR3 nucleotides are TGTGCCAGCAGCTTAGGGGGGACAGTTCTATGGCCCCAGCATTTT. Encoded protein: CASSLGGTVLWPQHF. The chain is built from TRBV7-2 and TRBJ1-5; 7 bases are shared with TRBD1. The germline V gene has CDR1 SGHTA and CDR2 FQGNSA. Trimming cost V 1 base and J 9 bases; bases outside gene matches: 9. This CDR3 has 15 amino acids.

V usage is TRBV28 and J usage is TRBJ2-5; unclear D gene. The CDR3 is 15 residues long. Germline V gene data show CDR1 as MDHEN and CDR2 as SYDVKM. Trimming cost V 4 bases and J 2 bases, with 14 bases left between them. The CDR3 here is CASSSVKDSQETQYF. The CDR3 bases are TGTGCCAGCAGTTCCGTGAAAGATTCTCAAGAGACCCAGTACTTC.

This clone was seen a handful of times. The J gene is TRBJ1-5, the V gene TRBV7-9; TRBD1 might be the D (5 bases). The CDR3 is 12 amino acids. The V gene's germline CDR1 is SEHNR and CDR2 FQNEAQ (reference sequence). The V end lost 5 bases, the J end lost 11 bases, and 13 bases lay between the germline ends. In nucleotides, the CDR3 is TGTGCCAGCAGCGGCTTTACAGGAGCCCAGCATTTT. Translation gives CASSGFTGAQHF.

This clone was picked up a small number of times. The rearrangement links TRBV7-8 to TRBJ2-7; tentatively, D is TRBD2 (5 bases). This CDR3 is 12 amino acids long. With 4 bases removed from V and 7 bases from J, the gap between germline ends came to 11 bases. In germline, CDR1 is SGHVS, CDR2 FQNEAQ. The DNA for the CDR3 is TGTGCCAGCAGCTCGAGGGCGGGTGAGCAGTACTTC. This codes for CASSSRAGEQYF.

This chain uses TRBV19 with TRBJ1-3; D is perhaps TRBD1 (5 bases). Germline V gene lookup returns CDR1 LNHDA and CDR2 SQIVND (reference sequence). The V gene lost 7 bases and the J gene lost 1 base, with 23 bases spanning the gap. The length of the CDR3 is 18 residues. CDR3 in DNA: TGTGCCAGTACCACCCCGTGGGGGTACAGATCTTCTGGAAACACCATATATTTT. This sequence encodes CASTTPWGYRSSGNTIYF.

V and J are TRBV6-6 and TRBJ2-1, with D unresolved. Trimming took 8 bases from V and 2 from J, leaving 16 bases between them. The CDR3 is 15 amino acids. Germline loops: CDR1 MNHNY, CDR2 SVGAGI (reference sequence). The CDR3 bases are TGTGCCAGCGCCTCGGACCCGAACCCCTACAATGAGCAGTTCTTC. Its protein is CASASDPNPYNEQFF.

This clone was counted between two and nine times. The V and J genes are TRBV5-5 and TRBJ2-2; no reliable D call. Trimming took off 4 bases at V and 1 base at J, with 8 bases between the two ends. This CDR3 is built from 14 residues. Germline-derived CDR1 and CDR2 are SGHKS and YYEKEE (reference sequence). CDR3 amino acids: CASSRSWNTGELFF. The CDR3 nucleotides are TGTGCCAGCAGCCGTTCCTGGAACACCGGGGAGCTGTTTTTT.

V gene TRBV18 combines with J gene TRBJ1-1; D uncertain. This CDR3 comprises 14 residues. The germline gives CDR1 KGHSH, CDR2 LQKENI. V was cut by 3 bases and J by 1 base, with 9 bases left in between. The CDR3 sequence is CASSPGIPNTEAFF. Written as DNA, the CDR3 is TGTGCCAGCTCACCCGGAATACCGAACACTGAAGCTTTCTTT.

V usage is TRBV23-1 and J usage is TRBJ1-1; D perhaps matches TRBD1 (6 bases). TRBV23-1 counts as an open reading frame of uncertain function. V was cut by 4 bases and J by 2 bases, with 35 bases left in between. CDR3 size: 22 residues. DNA for the CDR3: TGCGCCAGCAGTCGCCCCCCGCAGAGACACCCAGGAGGGGGGATTCTAAACACTGAAGCTTTCTTT. Residues: CASSRPPQRHPGGGILNTEAFF.

This chain connects TRBV30 to TRBJ2-1; 13 bases align to TRBD2. With V trimmed by 3 bases and J by 4 bases, 9 bases remained unmatched. The CDR3 spans 17 residues. Germline CDR1 and CDR2: GTSNPN and SVGIG (reference sequence). The CDR3 sequence is CAWSGRGTSGVYNEQFF. The DNA of the CDR3 is TGTGCCTGGAGCGGACGTGGGACTAGCGGGGTTTACAATGAGCAGTTCTTC.

This chain links TRBV23-1 with TRBJ2-3, with 7 nucleotides matching TRBD1. TRBV23-1 is reported as an ORF; its role is uncertain. J was trimmed by 4 bases and V by 0 bases; bases with no gene match: 4. The length of the CDR3 is 15 residues. In nucleotides, the CDR3 is TGCGCCAGCAGTCAATCGGGGCAGGGGGCAGATACGCAGTATTTT. It translates to CASSQSGQGADTQYF.

This chain connects TRBV2 to TRBJ2-3; D perhaps matches TRBD1 (6 bases). This CDR3 has 14 residues. CDR1 is SNHLY, CDR2 FYNNEI, per germline. With 8 bases removed from V and 2 bases from J, the gap between germline ends came to 14 bases. CDR3: CASERGTVTDTQYF. The CDR3 DNA follows: TGTGCCAGCGAAAGGGGGACGGTCACAGATACGCAGTATTTT.

Comment on this clone: Additional DNA sequences in this sample encode the identical CDR3. The rearrangement joins TRBV28 to TRBJ1-5, with a possible D match to TRBD1 (5 bases). The CDR3 has 13 residues. Germline CDR1 and CDR2: MDHEN and SYDVKM. The V end was cut by 6 bases, the J end by 3 bases, with 9 bases between. The CDR3 region has the DNA TGTGCCAGCAGCCAGGGTTCCAATCAGCCCCAGCATTTT. Encoded protein: CASSQGSNQPQHF.

As concerns this clone: Different DNA sequences within this sample yield the same CDR3. The chain employs TRBV7-9 and TRBJ1-3, with TRBD1 as a possible D gene (6 bases). V shed 6 bases and J shed 0 bases, with 9 bases lying between them. Germline loops: CDR1 SEHNR, CDR2 FQNEAQ (reference sequence). There are 14 residues in the CDR3. DNA of the CDR3: TGTGCCAGCAGAACAGGGAGCTCTGGAAACACCATATATTTT. Translating it yields CASRTGSSGNTIYF.